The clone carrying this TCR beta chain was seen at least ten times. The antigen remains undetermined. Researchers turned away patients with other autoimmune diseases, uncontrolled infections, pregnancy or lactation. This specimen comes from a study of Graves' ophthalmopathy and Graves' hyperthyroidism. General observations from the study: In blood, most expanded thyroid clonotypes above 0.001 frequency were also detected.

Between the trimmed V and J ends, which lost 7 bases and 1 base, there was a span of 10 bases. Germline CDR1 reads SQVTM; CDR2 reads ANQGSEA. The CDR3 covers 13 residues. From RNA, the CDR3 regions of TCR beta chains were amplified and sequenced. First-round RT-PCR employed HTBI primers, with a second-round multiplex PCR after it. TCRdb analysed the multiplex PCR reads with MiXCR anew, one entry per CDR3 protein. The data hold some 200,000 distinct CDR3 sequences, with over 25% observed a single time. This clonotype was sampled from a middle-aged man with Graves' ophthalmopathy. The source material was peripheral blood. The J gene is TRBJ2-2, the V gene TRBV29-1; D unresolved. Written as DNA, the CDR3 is TGCAGCGGCGAGCAGAAGAACACCGGGGAGCTGTTTTTT. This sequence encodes CSGEQKNTGELFF.